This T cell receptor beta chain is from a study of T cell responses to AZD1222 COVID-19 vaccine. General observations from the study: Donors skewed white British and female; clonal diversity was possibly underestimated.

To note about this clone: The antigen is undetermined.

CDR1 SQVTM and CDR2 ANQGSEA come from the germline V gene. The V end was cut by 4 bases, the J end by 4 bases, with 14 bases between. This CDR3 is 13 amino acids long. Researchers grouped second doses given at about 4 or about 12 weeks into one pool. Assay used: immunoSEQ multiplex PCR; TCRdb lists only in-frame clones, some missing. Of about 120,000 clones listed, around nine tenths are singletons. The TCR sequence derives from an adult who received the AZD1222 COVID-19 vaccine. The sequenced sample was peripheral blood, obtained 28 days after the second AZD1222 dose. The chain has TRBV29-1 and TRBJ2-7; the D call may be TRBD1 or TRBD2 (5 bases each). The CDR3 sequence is CSVGRTGTYEQYF. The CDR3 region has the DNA TGCAGCGTTGGACGCACCGGGACGTACGAGCAGTACTTC.